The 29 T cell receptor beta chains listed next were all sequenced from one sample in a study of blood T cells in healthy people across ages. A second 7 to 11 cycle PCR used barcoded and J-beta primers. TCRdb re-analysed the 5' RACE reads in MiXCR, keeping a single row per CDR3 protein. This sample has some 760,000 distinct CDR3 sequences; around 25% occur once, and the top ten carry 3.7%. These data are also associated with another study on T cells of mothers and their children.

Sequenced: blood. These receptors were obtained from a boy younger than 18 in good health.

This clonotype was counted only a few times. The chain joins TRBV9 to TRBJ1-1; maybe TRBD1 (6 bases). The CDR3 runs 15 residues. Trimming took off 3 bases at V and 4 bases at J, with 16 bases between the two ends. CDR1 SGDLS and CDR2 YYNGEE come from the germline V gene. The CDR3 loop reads CASSGRGGESTEAFF. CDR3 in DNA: TGTGCCAGCAGCGGAAGGGGGGGCGAGAGCACTGAAGCTTTCTTT.

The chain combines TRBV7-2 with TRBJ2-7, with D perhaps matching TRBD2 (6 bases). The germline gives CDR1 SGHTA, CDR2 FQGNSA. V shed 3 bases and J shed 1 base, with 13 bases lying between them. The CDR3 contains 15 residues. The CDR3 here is CASSFGGPPSYEQYF. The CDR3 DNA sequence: TGTGCCAGCAGCTTCGGGGGACCCCCTTCCTACGAGCAGTACTTC.

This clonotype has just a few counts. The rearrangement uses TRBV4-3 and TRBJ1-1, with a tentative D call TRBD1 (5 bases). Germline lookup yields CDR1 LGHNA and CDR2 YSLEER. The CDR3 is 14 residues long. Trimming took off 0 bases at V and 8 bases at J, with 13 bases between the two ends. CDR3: CASSQDKRTTEAFF. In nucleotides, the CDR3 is TGCGCCAGCAGCCAAGATAAGCGGACAACAGAAGCTTTCTTT.

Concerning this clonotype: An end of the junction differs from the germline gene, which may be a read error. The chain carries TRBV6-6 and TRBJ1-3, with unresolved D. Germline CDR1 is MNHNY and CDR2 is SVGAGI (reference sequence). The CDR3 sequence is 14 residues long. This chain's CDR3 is CASSAGYSGNTIYF. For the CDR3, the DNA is TGTGCCAGCAGTGCCGGCTACTCTGGCAACACCATATATTTT.

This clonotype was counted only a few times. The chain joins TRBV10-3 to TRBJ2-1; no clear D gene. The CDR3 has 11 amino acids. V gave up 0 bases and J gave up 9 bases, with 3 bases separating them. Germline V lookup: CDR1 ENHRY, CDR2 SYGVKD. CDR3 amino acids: CAISESGEQFF. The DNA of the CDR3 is TGTGCCATCAGTGAGTCTGGTGAGCAGTTCTTC.

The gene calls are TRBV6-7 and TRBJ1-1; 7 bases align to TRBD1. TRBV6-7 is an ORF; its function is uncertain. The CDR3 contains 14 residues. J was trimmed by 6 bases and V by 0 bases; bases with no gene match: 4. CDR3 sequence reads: CASSYSKGAPEAFF. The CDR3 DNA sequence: TGTGCCAGCAGTTACTCAAAGGGGGCTCCTGAAGCTTTCTTT.

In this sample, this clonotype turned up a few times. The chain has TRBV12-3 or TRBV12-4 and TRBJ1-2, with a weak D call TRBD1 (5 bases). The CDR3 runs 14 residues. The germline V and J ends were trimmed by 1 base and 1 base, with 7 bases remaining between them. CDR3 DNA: TGTGCCAGCAGTTTAGGGGGGGGTAACTATGGCTACACCTTC. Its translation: CASSLGGGNYGYTF.

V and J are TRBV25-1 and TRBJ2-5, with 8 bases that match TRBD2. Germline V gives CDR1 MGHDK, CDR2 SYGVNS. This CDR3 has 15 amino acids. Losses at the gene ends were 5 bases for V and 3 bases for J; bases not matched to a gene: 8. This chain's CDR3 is CASSNAAGEEETQYF. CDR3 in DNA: TGTGCCAGCAGTAACGCAGCGGGGGAGGAAGAGACCCAGTACTTC.

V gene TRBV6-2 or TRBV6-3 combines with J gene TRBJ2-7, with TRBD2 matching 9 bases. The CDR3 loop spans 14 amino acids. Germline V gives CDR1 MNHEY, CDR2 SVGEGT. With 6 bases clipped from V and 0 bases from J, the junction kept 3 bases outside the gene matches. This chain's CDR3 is CASRSGGYSYEQYF. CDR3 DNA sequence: TGTGCCAGCAGGAGCGGGGGGTACTCCTACGAGCAGTACTTC.

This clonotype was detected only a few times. CDR3 region: CASSDGGKGNTEAFF. Written as DNA, the CDR3 is TGTGCCAGCAGCGACGGGGGAAAGGGTAACACTGAAGCTTTCTTT. The J gene is TRBJ1-1, the V gene TRBV5-5; D may be TRBD1 (5 bases). This CDR3 region has 15 residues. Germline V gives CDR1 SGHKS, CDR2 YYEKEE (reference sequence). Between the trimmed V and J ends, which lost 4 bases and 2 bases, there was a span of 15 bases.

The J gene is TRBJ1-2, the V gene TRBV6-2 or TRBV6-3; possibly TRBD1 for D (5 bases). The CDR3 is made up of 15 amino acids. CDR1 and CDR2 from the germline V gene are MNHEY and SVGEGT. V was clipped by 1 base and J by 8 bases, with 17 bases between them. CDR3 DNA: TGTGCCAGCAGTTACTGGGGCAGGGACCCACCAGGCTACACCTTC. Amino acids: CASSYWGRDPPGYTF.

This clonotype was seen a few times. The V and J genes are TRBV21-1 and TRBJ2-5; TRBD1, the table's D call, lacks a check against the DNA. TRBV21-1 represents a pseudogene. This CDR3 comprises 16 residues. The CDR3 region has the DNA TGTGCCAGCAGCAAACGCCGATCAGGGGGCGCAGAGACCCAGTACTTC. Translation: CASSKRRSGGAETQYF.

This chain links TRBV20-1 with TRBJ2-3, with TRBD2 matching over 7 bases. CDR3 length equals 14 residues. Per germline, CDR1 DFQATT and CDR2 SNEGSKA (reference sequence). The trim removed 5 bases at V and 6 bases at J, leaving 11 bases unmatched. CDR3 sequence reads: CSAYVGGNSDTQYF. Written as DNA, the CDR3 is TGCAGTGCTTATGTGGGGGGGAATTCGGATACGCAGTATTTT.

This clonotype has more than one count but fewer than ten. For the CDR3, the DNA is TGTGCCAGCAGCTGGGACAGGAAGGAGACCCAGTACTTC. It translates to CASSWDRKETQYF. The chain joins TRBV7-8 to TRBJ2-5; TRBD1 agrees at 8 bases. This CDR3 region has 13 residues. Trimming took 4 bases from V and 5 from J; bases not matched to a gene: 3. Germline CDR1 and CDR2: SGHVS and FQNEAQ.

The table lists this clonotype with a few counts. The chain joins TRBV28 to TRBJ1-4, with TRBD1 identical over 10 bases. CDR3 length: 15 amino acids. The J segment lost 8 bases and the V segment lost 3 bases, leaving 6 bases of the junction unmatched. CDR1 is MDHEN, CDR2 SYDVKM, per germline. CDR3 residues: CASSFRDRGREKLFF. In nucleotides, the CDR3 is TGTGCCAGCAGTTTCCGGGACAGGGGTAGAGAAAAACTGTTTTTT.

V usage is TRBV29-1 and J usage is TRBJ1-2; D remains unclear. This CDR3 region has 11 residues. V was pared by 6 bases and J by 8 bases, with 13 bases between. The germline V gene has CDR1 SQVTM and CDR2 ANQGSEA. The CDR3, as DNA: TGCAGCGTCGCTACGGCGGGGGGCTACACCTTC. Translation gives CSVATAGGYTF.

The CDR3 nucleotides read TGCGCCAGCAGGGGATCAGTTTTAGGGGAGACCCAGTACTTC. Translating it yields CASRGSVLGETQYF. The J gene is TRBJ2-5, the V gene TRBV5-1, with unresolved D. The CDR3 is made up of 14 amino acids. Germline-derived CDR1 and CDR2 are SGHRS and YFSETQ. The germline V and J ends were trimmed by 5 bases and 5 bases, with 16 bases remaining between them. Variable domain in full (rest from reference TRBV5-1 and TRBJ2-5): KAGVTQTPRYLIKTRGQQVTLSCSPISGHRSVSWYQQTPGQGLQFLFEYFSETQRNKGNFPGRFSGRQFSNSRSEMNVSTLELGDSALYLCASRGSVLGETQYFGPGTRLLVL.

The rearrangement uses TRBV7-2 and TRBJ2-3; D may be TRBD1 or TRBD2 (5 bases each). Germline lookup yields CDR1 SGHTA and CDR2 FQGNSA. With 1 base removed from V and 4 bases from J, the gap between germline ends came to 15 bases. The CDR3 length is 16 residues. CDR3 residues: CASSLEVVRGPDTQYF. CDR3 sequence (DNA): TGTGCCAGCAGCTTAGAAGTGGTCCGGGGACCAGATACGCAGTATTTT.

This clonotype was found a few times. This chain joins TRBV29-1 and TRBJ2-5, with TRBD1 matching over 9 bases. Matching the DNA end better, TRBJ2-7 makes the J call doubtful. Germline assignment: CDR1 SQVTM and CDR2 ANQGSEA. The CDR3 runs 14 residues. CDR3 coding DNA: TGCAGCGTTGCCGGGACAGGGTTGTCCTACGAGCAGTACTTC. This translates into CSVAGTGLSYEQYF.

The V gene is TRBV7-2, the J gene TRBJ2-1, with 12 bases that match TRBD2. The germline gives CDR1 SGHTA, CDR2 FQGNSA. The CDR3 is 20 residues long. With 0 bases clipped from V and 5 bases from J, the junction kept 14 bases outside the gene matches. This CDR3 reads CASSLAPSRLAGARHNEQFF. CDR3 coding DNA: TGTGCCAGCAGCTTAGCTCCTAGTCGACTAGCGGGAGCCCGTCACAATGAGCAGTTCTTC.

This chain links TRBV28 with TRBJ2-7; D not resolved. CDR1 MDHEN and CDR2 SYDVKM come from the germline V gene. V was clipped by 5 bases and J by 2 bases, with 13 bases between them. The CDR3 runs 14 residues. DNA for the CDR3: TGTGCCAGCAGTGGTCTAATGAAGCCCTACGAGCAGTACTTC. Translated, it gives CASSGLMKPYEQYF. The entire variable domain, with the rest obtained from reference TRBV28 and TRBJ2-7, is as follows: DVKVTQSSRYLVKRTGEKVFLECVQDMDHENMFWYRQDPGLGLRLIYFSYDVKMKEKGDIPEGYSVSREKKERFSLILESASTNQTSMYLCASSGLMKPYEQYFGPGTRLTVT.

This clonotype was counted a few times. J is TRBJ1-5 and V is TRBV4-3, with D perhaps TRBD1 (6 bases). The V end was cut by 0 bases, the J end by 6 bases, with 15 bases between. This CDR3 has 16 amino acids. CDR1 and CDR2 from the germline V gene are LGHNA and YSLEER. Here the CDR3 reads CASSQDLGGAGQPQHF. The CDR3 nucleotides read TGCGCCAGCAGCCAAGATCTCGGGGGCGCAGGTCAGCCCCAGCATTTT.

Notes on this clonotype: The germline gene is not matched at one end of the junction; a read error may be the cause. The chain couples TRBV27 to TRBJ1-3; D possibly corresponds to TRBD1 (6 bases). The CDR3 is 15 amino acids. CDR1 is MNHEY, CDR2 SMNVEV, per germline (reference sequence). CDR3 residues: CAGSIRGASGNTIYF. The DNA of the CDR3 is TGTGCCGGCAGCATCCGGGGGGCCTCTGGAAACACCATATATTTT.

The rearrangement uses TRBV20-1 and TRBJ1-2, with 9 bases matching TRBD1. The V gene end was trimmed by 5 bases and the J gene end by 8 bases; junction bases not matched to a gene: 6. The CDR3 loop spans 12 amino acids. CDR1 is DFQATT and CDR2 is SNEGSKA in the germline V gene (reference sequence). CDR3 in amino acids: CSAQTGGGGYTF. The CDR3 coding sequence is TGCAGTGCTCAAACAGGGGGCGGAGGCTACACCTTC.

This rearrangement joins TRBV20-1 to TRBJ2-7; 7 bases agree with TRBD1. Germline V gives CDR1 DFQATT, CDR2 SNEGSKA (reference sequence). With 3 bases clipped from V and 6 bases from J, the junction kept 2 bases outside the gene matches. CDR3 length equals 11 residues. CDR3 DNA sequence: TGCAGTGCTAGGGGGACAGCCGAGCAGTACTTC. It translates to CSARGTAEQYF.

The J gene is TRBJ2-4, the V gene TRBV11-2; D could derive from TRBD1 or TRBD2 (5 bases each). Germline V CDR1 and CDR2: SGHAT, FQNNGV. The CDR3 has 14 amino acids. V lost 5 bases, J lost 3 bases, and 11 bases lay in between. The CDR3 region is CASSPVGGKNIQYF. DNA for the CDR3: TGTGCCAGCAGCCCGGTTGGGGGCAAAAACATTCAGTACTTC.

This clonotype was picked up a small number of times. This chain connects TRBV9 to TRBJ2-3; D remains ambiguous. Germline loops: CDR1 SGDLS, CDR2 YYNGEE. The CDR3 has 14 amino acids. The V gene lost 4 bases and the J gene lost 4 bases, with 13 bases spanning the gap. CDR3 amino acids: CASSQEPGPDTQYF. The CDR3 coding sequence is TGTGCCAGCAGCCAAGAACCAGGCCCAGATACGCAGTATTTT.

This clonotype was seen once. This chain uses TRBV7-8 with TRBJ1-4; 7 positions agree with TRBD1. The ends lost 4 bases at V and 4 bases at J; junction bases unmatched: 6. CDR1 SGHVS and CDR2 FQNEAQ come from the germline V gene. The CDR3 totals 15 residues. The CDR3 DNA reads TGTGCCAGCAGCTCAGGGACAGACAGTAATGAAAAACTGTTTTTT. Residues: CASSSGTDSNEKLFF.

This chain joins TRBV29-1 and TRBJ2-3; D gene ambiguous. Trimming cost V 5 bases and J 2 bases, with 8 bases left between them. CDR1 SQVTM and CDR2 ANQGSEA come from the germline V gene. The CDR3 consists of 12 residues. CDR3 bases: TGCAGCGTTCAACCCTACACAGATACGCAGTATTTT. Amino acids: CSVQPYTDTQYF.